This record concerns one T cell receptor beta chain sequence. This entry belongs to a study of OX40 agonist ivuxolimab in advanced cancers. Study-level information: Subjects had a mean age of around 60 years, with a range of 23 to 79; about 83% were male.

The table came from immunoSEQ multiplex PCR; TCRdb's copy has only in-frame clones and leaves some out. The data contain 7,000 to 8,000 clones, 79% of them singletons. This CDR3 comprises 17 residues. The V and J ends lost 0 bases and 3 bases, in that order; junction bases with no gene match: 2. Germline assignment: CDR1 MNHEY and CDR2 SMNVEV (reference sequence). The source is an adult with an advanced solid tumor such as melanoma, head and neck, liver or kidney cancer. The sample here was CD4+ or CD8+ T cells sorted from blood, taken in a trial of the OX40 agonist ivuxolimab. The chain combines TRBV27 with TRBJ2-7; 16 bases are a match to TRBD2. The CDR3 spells CASSLSGLAGGYYEQYF. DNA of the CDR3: TGTGCCAGCAGTTTATCGGGACTAGCGGGAGGGTACTACGAGCAGTACTTC.